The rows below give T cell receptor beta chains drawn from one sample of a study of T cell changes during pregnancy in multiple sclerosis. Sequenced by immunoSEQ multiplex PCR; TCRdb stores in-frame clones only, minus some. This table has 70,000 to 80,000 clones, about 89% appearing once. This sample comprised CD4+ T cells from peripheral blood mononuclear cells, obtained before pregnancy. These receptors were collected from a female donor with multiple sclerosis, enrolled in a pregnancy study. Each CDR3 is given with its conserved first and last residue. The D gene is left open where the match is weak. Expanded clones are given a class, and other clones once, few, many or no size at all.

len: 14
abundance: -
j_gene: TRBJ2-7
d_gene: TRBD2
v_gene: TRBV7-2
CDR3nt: TGTGCCAGCAGCCGGGGACTAGCGGGCGGCGAGCAGTACTTC
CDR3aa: CASSRGLAGGEQYF

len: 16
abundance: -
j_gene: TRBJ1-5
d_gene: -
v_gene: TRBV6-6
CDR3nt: TGTGCCAGCAGTTACCTAAGAGAAAATAGCAATCAGCCCCAGCATTTT
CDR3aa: CASSYLRENSNQPQHF

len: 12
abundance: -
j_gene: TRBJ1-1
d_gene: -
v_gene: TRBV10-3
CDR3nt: TGTGCCATCAGCCAGGGGAACACTGAAGCTTTCTTT
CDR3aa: CAISQGNTEAFF

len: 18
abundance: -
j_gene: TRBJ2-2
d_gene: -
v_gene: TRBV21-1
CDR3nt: TGTGCCAGCAGCAAACCATCAGTTGGGGAAAAGCGGGACCGGGAGCTGTTTTTT
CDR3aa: CASSKPSVGEKRDRELFF

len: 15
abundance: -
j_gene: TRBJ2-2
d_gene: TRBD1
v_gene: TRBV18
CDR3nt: TGTGCCAGCTCACCACCACAGGGGTTTACCGGGGAGCTGTTTTTT
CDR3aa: CASSPPQGFTGELFF

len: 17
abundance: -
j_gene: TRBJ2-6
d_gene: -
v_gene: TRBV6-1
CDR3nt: TGTGCCAGCAGTGTCCAGGGTATCAACTCTGGGGCCAACGTCCTGACTTTC
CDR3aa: CASSVQGINSGANVLTF

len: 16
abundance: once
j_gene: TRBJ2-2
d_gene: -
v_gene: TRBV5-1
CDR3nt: TGCGCCAGCAGTAAAAAGTCGTCGGGTGGCACCGGGGAGCTGTTTTTT
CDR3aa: CASSKKSSGGTGELFF

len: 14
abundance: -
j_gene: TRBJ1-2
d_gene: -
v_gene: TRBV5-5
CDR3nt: TGTGCCAGCAGTTATGACAGAACTAACTATGGCTACACCTTC
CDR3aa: CASSYDRTNYGYTF

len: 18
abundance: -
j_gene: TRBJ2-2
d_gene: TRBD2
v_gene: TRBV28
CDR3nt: TGTGCCAGCAGTTTATGGCGTCTAGCGGGCCCGAACACCGGGGAGCTGTTTTTT
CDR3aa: CASSLWRLAGPNTGELFF

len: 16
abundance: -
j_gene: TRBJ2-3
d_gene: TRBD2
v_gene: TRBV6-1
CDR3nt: TGTGCCAGCAGTGGACTAGCGGGGCTTCGTGGAGATACGCAGTATTTT
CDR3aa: CASSGLAGLRGDTQYF

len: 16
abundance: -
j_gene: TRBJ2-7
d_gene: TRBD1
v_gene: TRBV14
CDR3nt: TGTGCCAGCAGCCCCCTTGGACAGGGAGGACTTAGCGAGCAGTACTTC
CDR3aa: CASSPLGQGGLSEQYF

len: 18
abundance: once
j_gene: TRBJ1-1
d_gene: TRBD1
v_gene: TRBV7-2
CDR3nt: TGTGCCAGCAGCCGACCTCCCGGTCGTGGGACAGGGGGCACTGAAGCTTTCTTT
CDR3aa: CASSRPPGRGTGGTEAFF

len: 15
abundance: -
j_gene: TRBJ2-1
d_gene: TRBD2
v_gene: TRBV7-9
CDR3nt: TGTGCCAGCAGGCCTGAGATAGCGGGAGTTCTTGAGCAGTTCTTC
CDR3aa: CASRPEIAGVLEQFF

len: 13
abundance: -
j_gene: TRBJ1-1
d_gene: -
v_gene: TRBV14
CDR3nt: TGTGCCAGCAGCGGGCCCAGGGACACTGAAGCTTTCTTT
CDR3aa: CASSGPRDTEAFF

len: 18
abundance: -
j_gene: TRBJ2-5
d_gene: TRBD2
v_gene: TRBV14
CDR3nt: TGTGCCAGCAGCCAAGCTCTCGGCGGGAGTGTCGTGAAAGAGACCCAGTACTTC
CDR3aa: CASSQALGGSVVKETQYF

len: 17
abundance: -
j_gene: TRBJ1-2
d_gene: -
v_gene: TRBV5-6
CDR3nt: TGTGCCAGCAGCTTGGCGAACAGGGTCTACGGTAACTATGGCTACACCTTC
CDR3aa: CASSLANRVYGNYGYTF

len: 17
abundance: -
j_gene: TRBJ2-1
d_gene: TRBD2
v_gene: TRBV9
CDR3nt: TGTGCCAGCAGCGTAGAGGGACTAGCGGGGGGCTACAATGAGCAGTTCTTC
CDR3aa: CASSVEGLAGGYNEQFF